The 9 T cell receptor beta chains in this list originate from one sample, sequenced in a study of T-cell reconstitution after alpha-beta-depleted transplantation in children. Researchers prepared the TCRbeta library using unique molecular identifiers, the study reports. TCRdb used MiXCR to reprocess the PCR reads, holding one entry per CDR3 protein. The data hold 550,000 to 800,000 distinct CDR3 sequences, with around 12% observed a single time. The sequences come from PBMCs, collected before TCRalphabeta/CD19-depleted stem cell transplant. These receptors all stem from a girl under 10 years old with congenital amegakaryocytic thrombocytopenia, due to receive a stem cell transplant.

This clonotype was found a few times. The V call is TRBV5-1, the J call TRBJ1-3; D might be TRBD1 (5 bases). The germline V and J ends were trimmed by 4 bases and 0 bases, with 14 bases remaining between them. This CDR3 contains 16 residues. Germline V lookup: CDR1 SGHRS, CDR2 YFSETQ. In DNA, the CDR3 is TGCGCCAGCAGCGGGGGACCGACCAACTCTGGAAACACCATATATTTT. It is translated as CASSGGPTNSGNTIYF.

Ten or more counts support this clonotype. The chain uses TRBV20-1 and TRBJ2-3, with TRBD2 matching 11 bases. The CDR3 has 19 residues. CDR1 and CDR2 from the germline V gene are DFQATT and SNEGSKA (reference sequence). V lost 6 bases to trimming and J lost 3 bases; unmatched junction nucleotides: 20. The CDR3 spells CSATSLLAGGFVGTDTQYF. The DNA for the CDR3 is TGCAGTGCCACGTCACTCCTAGCGGGAGGTTTTGTGGGGACAGATACGCAGTATTTT.

This clonotype was observed many times. The V gene is TRBV24-1, the J gene TRBJ1-1; 7 positions agree with TRBD1. V shed 2 bases, J shed 3 bases, and the junction held 17 bases outside the gene matches. The CDR3 extends over 19 amino acids. Germline CDR1 is KGHDR and CDR2 is SFDVKD. The CDR3 here is CATSDWDSRGRATYTEAFF. As DNA, the CDR3 is TGTGCCACCAGTGATTGGGACAGTCGGGGAAGGGCCACGTACACTGAAGCTTTCTTT.

This clonotype was seen repeatedly, ten times or more. This chain joins TRBV5-1 and TRBJ2-1; D not resolved. V shed 0 bases and J shed 7 bases, with 8 bases lying between them. This CDR3 comprises 13 residues. Germline CDR1 and CDR2: SGHRS and YFSETQ. The CDR3 coding sequence is TGCGCCAGCAGCTTGGCCTCTCTAAATGAGCAGTTCTTC. This gives the protein CASSLASLNEQFF.

The chain uses TRBV7-2 and TRBJ2-3; 12 nucleotides match TRBD2. Germline V CDR1 and CDR2: SGHTA, FQGNSA. J lost 8 bases, V lost 1 base, and 7 bases had no gene match. CDR3 length: 16 residues. The CDR3 nucleotides are TGTGCCAGCAGCTTAGGACCTAGCGGGGGGGGCGGTACGCAGTATTTT. Translation gives CASSLGPSGGGGTQYF.

This clonotype appeared a single time. V gene TRBV5-1 combines with J gene TRBJ2-3; 8 nucleotides align to TRBD2. V shed 4 bases, J shed 9 bases, and the junction held 10 bases outside the gene matches. Germline lookup yields CDR1 SGHRS and CDR2 YFSETQ. The CDR3 contains 14 residues. The DNA for the CDR3 is TGCGCCAGCAGCATTAAGACTAGCGAGGACACGCAGTATTTT. This codes for CASSIKTSEDTQYF.

This clonotype was seen many times. The chain carries TRBV5-1 and TRBJ1-1, with 7 bases matching TRBD1. This CDR3 has 13 amino acids. V trimming: 2 bases; J trimming: 7 bases; junction bases outside the gene matches: 5. Germline V lookup: CDR1 SGHRS, CDR2 YFSETQ. CDR3 nucleotides: TGCGCCAGCAGCTTAACAGGGGCTGGTGAAGCTTTCTTT. Translated, it gives CASSLTGAGEAFF. Full variable domain (remainder filled in from reference TRBV5-1 and TRBJ1-1): KAGVTQTPRYLIKTRGQQVTLSCSPISGHRSVSWYQQTPGQGLQFLFEYFSETQRNKGNFPGRFSGRQFSNSRSEMNVSTLELGDSALYLCASSLTGAGEAFFGQGTRLTVV.

This clonotype was observed at least ten times. This chain uses TRBV20-1 with TRBJ1-1, with unresolved D. With 8 bases removed from V and 3 bases from J, the gap between germline ends came to 22 bases. Germline V gives CDR1 DFQATT, CDR2 SNEGSKA (reference sequence). This CDR3 is built from 15 residues. CDR3 sequence (DNA): TGCAGTTGCCGGCAAATGGCGCAGATTCACACTGAAGCTTTCTTT. Protein: CSCRQMAQIHTEAFF.

The rearrangement uses TRBV11-3 and TRBJ1-1; TRBD1 agrees at 9 bases. V lost 4 bases and J lost 5; bases outside the gene matches: 8. The CDR3 totals 15 residues. Germline V gene lookup returns CDR1 SGHNT and CDR2 YENEEA. The CDR3 coding sequence is TGTGCCAGCAGCTCCACTCCGGGACAGGGAACTGAAGCTTTCTTT. Amino acids: CASSSTPGQGTEAFF.